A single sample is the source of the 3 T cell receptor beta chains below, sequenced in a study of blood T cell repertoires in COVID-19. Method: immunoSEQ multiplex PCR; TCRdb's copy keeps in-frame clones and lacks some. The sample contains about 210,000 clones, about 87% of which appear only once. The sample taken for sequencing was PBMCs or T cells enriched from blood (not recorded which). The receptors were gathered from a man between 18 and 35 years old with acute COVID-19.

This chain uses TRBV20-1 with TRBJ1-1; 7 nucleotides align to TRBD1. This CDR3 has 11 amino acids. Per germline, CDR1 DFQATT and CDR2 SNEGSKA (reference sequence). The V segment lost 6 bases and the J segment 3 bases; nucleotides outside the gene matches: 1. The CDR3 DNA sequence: TGCAGTGCCGGACAGGACACTGAAGCTTTCTTT. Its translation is CSAGQDTEAFF.

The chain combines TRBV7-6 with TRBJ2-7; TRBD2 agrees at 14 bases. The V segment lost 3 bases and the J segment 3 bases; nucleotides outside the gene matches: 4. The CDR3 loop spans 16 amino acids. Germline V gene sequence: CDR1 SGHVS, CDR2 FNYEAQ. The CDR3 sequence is CASSLGLAGANYEQYF. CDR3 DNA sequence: TGTGCCAGCAGCTTGGGACTAGCGGGAGCAAACTACGAGCAGTACTTC.

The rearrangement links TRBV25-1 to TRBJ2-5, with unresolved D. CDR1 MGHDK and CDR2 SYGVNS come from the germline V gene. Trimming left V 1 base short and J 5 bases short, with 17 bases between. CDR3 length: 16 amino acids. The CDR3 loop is CASSESETPPLETQYF. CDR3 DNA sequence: TGTGCCAGCAGTGAATCCGAGACACCCCCATTGGAGACCCAGTACTTC.